There are many counts of the clone carrying this T cell receptor (beta chain). Its antigen is not identified. Unique molecular identifiers were incorporated during preparation of the TCRbeta library. In TCRdb, the PCR reads were re-called with MiXCR into one record per CDR3 protein. The sample includes around 190,000 distinct CDR3 sequences, about 7% of them seen just once. This sample was included in a study of T-cell reconstitution after alpha-beta-depleted transplantation in children. Study results and limitations: Several patients had high TCRbeta diversity at day 60; it came from surviving recipient T cells and thymic progenitors. Newly generated T cells supplied most T-cell counts and diversity one year post-transplant. At around two months after transplant, the alpha-beta T cells were reportedly derived from several hundred expanded clones that came from non-depleted graft cells.

Sequences were derived from PBMCs, sampled before TCRalphabeta/CD19-depleted stem cell transplant. The clonotype comes from a boy under 10 years old with acute lymphoblastic leukemia, due to receive a stem cell transplant.

The DNA for the CDR3 is TGTGCCAGCAGCCAAGGCCCTCGACAGGGATGGGACACAGATACGCAGTATTTT. Protein product: CASSQGPRQGWDTDTQYF. The chain links TRBV3-1 to TRBJ2-3, with TRBD1 matching over 7 bases. The CDR3 is 18 amino acids. In germline, CDR1 is LGHDT, CDR2 YNNKEL (reference sequence). Germline trimming cut 1 base from V and 2 bases from J; bases unmatched to any gene: 12.